This TCR beta chain stems from a study of PD-L1 blockade in urothelial cancer. The overall study: Patients went on atezolizumab around 2014, receiving 1,200 mg intravenously every 3 weeks. When blood samples were assessed, the median T cell count was 141,255.

Libraries were prepared by immunoSEQ multiplex PCR; TCRdb keeps only in-frame clonotypes and omits some of them. This table holds over 15,000 clones, around 90% found once. The TCR originated in a man in his forties or fifties with urothelial cancer. The sequences come from PBMCs, collected around atezolizumab (anti-PD-L1) treatment.

The CDR3 DNA sequence: TGCAGCGTTGACCCGACTAGCTACAATGAGCAGTTCTTC. It is translated as CSVDPTSYNEQFF. The chain couples TRBV29-1 to TRBJ2-1; weak D call: TRBD2 (6 bases). V lost 3 bases and J lost 3, with 9 bases in between. The CDR3 totals 13 residues. From germline, CDR1 is SQVTM and CDR2 ANQGSEA.